The 2 T cell receptor beta chains reported below all come from one sample, sequenced in a study of human T cells and chemical hapten exposure. TCRdb re-derived calls from the RACE reads in MiXCR, one entry per CDR3 protein. The sample carries 70,000 to 75,000 distinct CDR3 sequences, around 30% recorded once. The time point denotes: patch test 1, 2 weeks after DPC sensitization. The treatment: therapeutic diphenylcyclopropenone sensitization with weekly scalp DPC. Material: whole blood, obtained in connection with sensitization to the hapten diphenylcyclopropenone (DPC). Receptors originate from a man in his forties with alopecia areata. Some clones in this sample may be carry-over from other donors' samples.

This clonotype was counted only a few times. The gene calls are TRBV19 and TRBJ2-3; no reliable D call. Germline V gives CDR1 LNHDA, CDR2 SQIVND (reference sequence). The ends were cut back, 6 bases at V and 0 bases at J, with 7 bases in the middle. This CDR3 contains 13 residues. The CDR3 loop reads CASRSPSTDTQYF. The CDR3 DNA reads TGTGCCAGTAGGAGTCCTAGCACAGATACGCAGTATTTT. Supplemented by reference TRBV19 and TRBJ2-3, the full variable domain reads DGGITQSPKYLFRKEGQNVTLSCEQNLNHDAMYWYRQDPGQGLRLIYYSQIVNDFQKGDIAEGYSVSREKKESFPLTVTSAQKNPTAFYLCASRSPSTDTQYFGPGTRLTVL.

J is TRBJ1-5 and V is TRBV6-5; no clear D. This CDR3 has 15 amino acids. The germline V gene encodes CDR1 MNHEY and CDR2 SVGAGI. Trimming took off 5 bases at V and 0 bases at J, with 11 bases between the two ends. The CDR3 is CASSLDGYSNQPQHF. CDR3 nucleotides: TGTGCCAGCAGTCTCGACGGTTATAGCAATCAGCCCCAGCATTTT.